The entry below gives a single TCR beta chain sequence along with its context. This sample stems from a study of blood T cell repertoires in COVID-19. Study details: Collection of acute and convalescent COVID-19 samples took place in the United States, Italy and Spain. Nucleic acid was either cDNA or gDNA, and it came from T cells, B-cell-depleted T cells, or PBMCs.

Original handling: Reference gene primer amplification yielded estimated nucleated cell counts. Method: immunoSEQ multiplex PCR; TCRdb's copy keeps in-frame clones and lacks some. V, J and clone size derive from that table, while D and trimming were established from the DNA sequence. The sample shows roughly 250,000 clones, 81% of them seen only once. Sequenced material: peripheral blood. The TCR originated in a woman aged 55 to 70 with active or convalescent COVID-19.

The CDR3 protein is CAVRGGSYEQYF. CDR3 coding DNA: TGTGCCGTCCGAGGAGGCTCCTACGAGCAGTACTTC. V usage is TRBV10-3 and J usage is TRBJ2-7; TRBD2 is a possible D gene (5 bases). Trimming left V 11 bases short and J 0 bases short, with 11 bases between. Germline V gene data show CDR1 as ENHRY and CDR2 as SYGVKD. This CDR3 region has 12 residues.